The sequence of this TCR beta chain was determined in a study of blood T cell repertoires in COVID-19 (dated by TCRdb to about 2020). With regard to the full study: For ImmuneRACE Cohort 3, a participant was defined as recovered based on two consecutive negative NP/OP PCR tests, clearance by a healthcare professional, or resolution of symptoms. Collaborator samples came from the United States, Italy and Spain and covered acute and convalescent phases of COVID-19. The prospective study material was composed of cDNA or gDNA derived from T cells, B-cell-depleted T cells, or PBMCs. Deeply sampled blood TCRbeta repertoires from subjects exposed to, actively infected with, or recovered from COVID-19 were included in the dataset. The repertoires were released in a freely available public database meant as a resource for research on the immune response to SARS-CoV-2. The samples were drawn from two sources: the first 160 participants of the ongoing ImmuneRACE study, and 1,200 or so subjects contributed by 6 global collaborators. Nearly every sample came with metadata listing a de-identified subject ID, COVID-19 status, age in years and sex. HLA class I and class II types, where available, came from metadata supplied by the sample provider rather than from assay-based typing. Paper-wide results and their limitations: Clinical and demographic metadata were provided uncurated, with the amount varying by source and participant.

CDR1 and CDR2 are drawn from the germline V gene: MNHEY, SVGAGI. From its cysteine to its phenylalanine, the CDR3 spans 15 amino acids. Only the CDR3 region is kept as DNA, spanning 45 bases read in frame from base 1. Clipping removes 0 bases from V and 6 bases from J, with 5 as the unmatched junction base count. TCRbeta CDR3 regions were amplified from genomic DNA using the immunoSEQ Assay, a bias-controlled multiplex PCR. The study's own analysis went as follows. Nucleated cell counts per sample were estimated from amplification of reference gene primers within the assay. Sequence reads were collapsed and filtered to measure the absolute abundance of every unique TCRbeta CDR3 rearrangement. For each sample, productive Simpson clonality was calculated as the square root of Simpson's diversity index over productive rearrangements. Entries here come from immuneACCESS through TCRdb and include only in-frame sequences with V and J called. Some clones fail to appear in such tables; in the studies checked, an unresolved V gene covers under half of the shortfall, and the cause of the remainder is unknown. The D gene and trimming were derived from the DNA, and the V and J assignments and clone size from that table. In this sample the table shows more than 300,000 clones, roughly 86% of which occur a single time. Roughly 1.9% of the sample is held by the ten biggest clonotypes.

Details on this clone: Its antigen specificity is not known. Base qualities are not provided; no much larger clone lies one nucleotide away.

Participants in the prospective study were enrolled through a virtual design, were aged roughly 18 to 95 years, and lived in approximately 24 United States geographic areas. In the prospective study, participants were assigned to cohorts based on the clinical history participants reported in a screening survey and a study questionnaire. Each participant in the prospective study had whole blood, serum and a nasopharyngeal or oropharyngeal swab collected by mobile phlebotomists. Participants in the prospective study had the option to provide additional blood draws and questionnaires over an approximately 2-month period. Prospective study blood samples were shipped either frozen or at room temperature before DNA extraction.

This sequence originates from a man aged 35 to 55 in a cohort exposed to, infected with or recovered from COVID-19 (not recorded which). Sequencing used PBMCs or T cells enriched from blood (not recorded which). The chain joins TRBV6-5 to TRBJ2-7; TRBD2 agrees with 10 junctional bases. The DNA sequence is as follows: TGTGCCAGCAGTTACTCGAGTCTAGCGGGAGCCGAGCAGTACTTC. Translated, this is CASSYSSLAGAEQYF.